These 30 T cell receptor beta chains share one sample of origin, sequenced in a study of shared clonotypes between healthy human individuals. Clones were read by immunoSEQ multiplex PCR, and TCRdb kept only the in-frame ones, dropping some. The data contain over 1.4 million clones, about 96% of them singletons. What was sequenced was naive CD4+ T cells sorted from blood. Specified subset: CD45RA+ positively selected. Source of these receptors: a man aged 25-45 years in good health.

About this clone: Given a much more abundant clone one base away, this may be a read error. This sample includes further DNA sequences coding for the same CDR3. The chain links TRBV18 to TRBJ2-5; the D is unclear. Germline lookup yields CDR1 KGHSH and CDR2 LQKENI. The length of the CDR3 is 11 residues. V lost 3 bases to trimming and J lost 4 bases, with 3 bases between them. DNA for the CDR3: TGTGCCAGCTCACCGAGAGAGACCCAGTACTTC. Protein: CASSPRETQYF.

This chain connects TRBV5-6 to TRBJ2-5; D gene ambiguous. This CDR3 is built from 15 residues. V was cut by 4 bases and J by 2 bases, with 15 bases left in between. CDR1 and CDR2 from the germline V gene are SGHDT and YYEEEE. Here the CDR3 DNA reads TGTGCCAGCAGCCTTGGAGTTCCCCTTCAAGAGACCCAGTACTTC. Its protein product is CASSLGVPLQETQYF.

V gene TRBV7-8 combines with J gene TRBJ1-2, with a weak D call TRBD1 (6 bases). Trimming cost V 2 bases and J 6 bases, with 13 bases left between them. In germline, CDR1 is SGHVS, CDR2 FQNEAQ. This CDR3 region has 14 residues. In DNA, the CDR3 is TGTGCCAGCAGCTTACGAGTCAGGGGCGATGGCTACACCTTC. Translating gives CASSLRVRGDGYTF.

This chain joins TRBV11-2 and TRBJ2-3, with a weak D call TRBD1 (5 bases). The CDR3 is 17 amino acids. Germline V gives CDR1 SGHAT, CDR2 FQNNGV. The ends were cut back, 2 bases at V and 2 bases at J, with 17 bases in the middle. CDR3 sequence: CASSLFGAQSITDTQYF. Written as DNA, the CDR3 is TGTGCCAGCAGCTTATTTGGGGCCCAGTCGATCACAGATACGCAGTATTTT. The complete variable domain, with remaining parts taken from reference TRBV11-2 and TRBJ2-3, reads EAGVAQSPRYKIIEKRQSVAFWCNPISGHATLYWYQQILGQGPKLLIQFQNNGVVDDSQLPKDRFSAERLKGVDSTLKIQPAKLEDSAVYLCASSLFGAQSITDTQYFGPGTRLTVL.

This rearrangement joins TRBV5-8 to TRBJ2-7; D may match TRBD1 or TRBD2 (5 bases each). CDR1 and CDR2 (germline): SGHTS, YDEGEE. Deletions cut 4 bases from V and 1 base from J, with 12 bases between. CDR3 size: 14 residues. CDR3 in DNA: TGTGCCAGCAGCCGACGGGGCCTATCCTACGAGCAGTACTTC. It specifies CASSRRGLSYEQYF.

The chain combines TRBV18 with TRBJ2-5; TRBD1 or TRBD2 may be the D gene (5 bases each). Trimming took 3 bases from V and 7 from J, leaving 15 bases between them. Germline V gene data show CDR1 as KGHSH and CDR2 as LQKENI. CDR3 size: 14 residues. The CDR3 DNA reads as TGTGCCAGCTCACCCTTGGACACGAGGGGGACCCAGTACTTC. The encoded protein is CASSPLDTRGTQYF.

The rearrangement links TRBV9 to TRBJ2-1, with 12 bases lining up with TRBD2. The CDR3 runs to 17 residues. V was pared by 4 bases and J by 4 bases, with 9 bases of the junction left unmatched. From germline, CDR1 is SGDLS and CDR2 YYNGEE. CDR3 nucleotide sequence: TGTGCCAGCAGCCCACATAGGACTAGCGGGACTTACAATGAGCAGTTCTTC. It encodes CASSPHRTSGTYNEQFF.

The J gene is TRBJ1-3, the V gene TRBV2, with TRBD1 matching 7 bases. This CDR3 spans 14 amino acids. The germline CDR1 and CDR2 sequences are SNHLY and FYNNEI. V shed 6 bases and J 1 base; nucleotides not matched to a gene: 3. CDR3 region: CASSLGQSGNTIYF. The DNA for the CDR3 is TGTGCCAGCAGCCTGGGACAGTCTGGAAACACCATATATTTT.

The rearrangement links TRBV11-3 to TRBJ2-2, with D perhaps assigned TRBD1 or TRBD2 (5 bases each). Trimming took 6 bases from V and 6 from J, leaving 5 bases between them. The CDR3 spans 11 residues. Germline loops: CDR1 SGHNT, CDR2 YENEEA. CDR3 protein: CASRGAGELFF. The DNA for the CDR3 is TGTGCCAGCAGGGGGGCCGGGGAGCTGTTTTTT.

The chain joins TRBV9 to TRBJ2-1; the match to TRBD2 covers 9 bases. After removal of 0 bases from V and 6 bases from J, the junction contained 10 bases not matched to a gene. The CDR3 length is 17 residues. Germline CDR1 SGDLS, CDR2 YYNGEE. The DNA for the CDR3 is TGTGCCAGCAGCGTAGATCTGCGGGAGGGCCCCCGCAATGAGCAGTTCTTC. Its protein is CASSVDLREGPRNEQFF. The whole variable domain, filled in from reference TRBV9 and TRBJ2-1, reads DSGVTQTPKHLITATGQRVTLRCSPRSGDLSVYWYQQSLDQGLQFLIQYYNGEERAKGNILERFSAQQFPDLHSELNLSSLELGDSALYFCASSVDLREGPRNEQFFGPGTRLTVL.

The gene calls are TRBV27 and TRBJ2-3, with a possible D match to TRBD2 (5 bases). Per the germline V gene, CDR1 is MNHEY and CDR2 is SMNVEV (reference sequence). The CDR3 covers 16 residues. The ends were cut back, 0 bases at V and 0 bases at J, with 10 bases in the middle. The CDR3 loop reads CASSLSPRTSTDTQYF. The CDR3 bases are TGTGCCAGCAGTTTATCGCCACGGACTAGCACAGATACGCAGTATTTT.

V and J are TRBV6-6 and TRBJ1-5; D unresolved. V gave up 7 bases and J gave up 4 bases, with 20 bases separating them. CDR3 size: 16 residues. The germline CDR1 and CDR2 sequences are MNHNY and SVGAGI (reference sequence). The CDR3 sequence: CASTHSAPGWNQPQHF. The DNA for the CDR3 is TGTGCCAGCACTCACTCCGCCCCCGGGTGGAATCAGCCCCAGCATTTT.

CDR3 nucleotides: TGTGCCAGCTCACCACCGGCACCGGGACCGGTAGCTGGAAACACCATATATTTT. It specifies CASSPPAPGPVAGNTIYF. The rearrangement uses TRBV18 and TRBJ1-3; D perhaps matches TRBD1 (5 bases). Germline loops: CDR1 KGHSH, CDR2 LQKENI. There are 18 residues in the CDR3. Trimming left V 0 bases short and J 2 bases short, with 17 bases between.

This CDR3 is CASSQGGFVGGYTF. CDR3 coding DNA: TGCGCCAGCAGCCAAGGTGGGTTCGTTGGAGGCTACACCTTC. This chain links TRBV4-3 with TRBJ1-2; D ambiguous. The germline V and J ends were trimmed by 1 base and 8 bases, with 14 bases remaining between them. CDR3 size: 14 residues. Germline CDR1 LGHNA, CDR2 YSLEER.

Of note for this clone: The same CDR3 is also encoded by other DNA sequences in this sample. The chain links TRBV18 to TRBJ1-2, with TRBD1 matching 7 bases. Germline values: CDR1 KGHSH, CDR2 LQKENI. V shed 3 bases, J shed 3 bases, and the junction held 4 bases outside the gene matches. This CDR3 is 14 amino acids long. The CDR3 sequence is CASSPVDRDYGYTF. CDR3 DNA sequence: TGTGCCAGCTCACCCGTCGACAGGGACTATGGCTACACCTTC.

This rearrangement joins TRBV27 to TRBJ2-7; 8 bases map to TRBD2. The CDR3 spans 15 residues. Germline values: CDR1 MNHEY, CDR2 SMNVEV (reference sequence). J gave up 0 bases and V 4 bases, and 5 bases lay outside the gene matches. The CDR3 loop is CASSSPGLGSYEQYF. In DNA form, the CDR3 reads TGTGCCAGCAGTTCCCCGGGACTAGGCTCCTACGAGCAGTACTTC.

This chain links TRBV5-1 with TRBJ2-3; D unclear. The CDR3 sequence is 12 residues long. The V gene's germline CDR1 is SGHRS and CDR2 YFSETQ. V lost 0 bases and J lost 11, with 10 bases in between. CDR3 in DNA: TGCGCCAGCAGCTTGGCCCCCAAAGAGCAGTATTTT. Translation: CASSLAPKEQYF.

This clone turned up a few times. Additional DNA sequences in this sample encode the identical CDR3. The CDR3 loop reads CASSVFYEQYF. The CDR3 DNA reads as TGTGCCAGCAGTGTTTTTTACGAGCAGTACTTC. This chain uses TRBV2 with TRBJ2-7; D gene unclear. This CDR3 contains 11 residues. Germline V gives CDR1 SNHLY, CDR2 FYNNEI. The V gene lost 4 bases and the J gene lost 4 bases, with 5 bases spanning the gap.

As DNA, the CDR3 is TGTGCCAGCAGCCGAGGGCAGGGAAGCGAGCAGTACTTC. It specifies CASSRGQGSEQYF. The chain recombines TRBV11-2 with TRBJ2-7; either TRBD1 or TRBD2 may supply D (5 bases each). Per germline, CDR1 SGHAT and CDR2 FQNNGV. This CDR3 is built from 13 residues. Trimming removed 5 bases from V and 6 bases from J, with 14 bases in between.

The J gene is TRBJ2-1, the V gene TRBV4-3; the D is unclear. Trimming shortened V by 1 base and J by 1 base, and 17 bases separated the two germline ends. Per germline, CDR1 LGHNA and CDR2 YSLEER. The CDR3 totals 18 residues. Written as DNA, the CDR3 is TGCGCCAGCAGCCAAGCACCACCGACCTCGTCGTCCTACAATGAGCAGTTCTTC. This gives the protein CASSQAPPTSSSYNEQFF.

V is TRBV28 and J is TRBJ1-2; possible D gene TRBD1, 6 bases. Trimming took 7 bases from V and 2 from J, leaving 14 bases between them. The CDR3 totals 14 residues. Germline CDR1 and CDR2: MDHEN and SYDVKM. The CDR3 DNA is TGTGCCAGCAACCTCAGGGGAGTCAACTATGGCTACACCTTC. Translated: CASNLRGVNYGYTF.

The gene calls are TRBV28 and TRBJ2-1; no definite D call. CDR1 and CDR2 (germline): MDHEN, SYDVKM. V gave up 6 bases and J gave up 6 bases, with 15 bases separating them. CDR3 length equals 14 residues. CDR3 residues: CASRGTPRSNEQFF. CDR3 in DNA: TGTGCCAGCAGAGGAACTCCCCGTAGCAATGAGCAGTTCTTC.

In nucleotides, the CDR3 is TGTGCCAGTAGTATAGACAGACTAGCGGGAGCCAGAGATACGCAGTATTTT. Its protein product is CASSIDRLAGARDTQYF. The rearrangement uses TRBV19 and TRBJ2-3; 12 bases are a match to TRBD2. After removal of 0 bases from V and 5 bases from J, the junction contained 6 bases not matched to a gene. Germline CDR1 and CDR2: LNHDA and SQIVND (reference sequence). The CDR3 contains 17 residues.

V is TRBV14 and J is TRBJ2-1; perhaps TRBD1 as D (6 bases). With 4 bases removed from V and 3 bases from J, the gap between germline ends came to 13 bases. Germline V lookup: CDR1 SGHDN, CDR2 FVKESK. This CDR3 has 15 residues. CDR3 coding DNA: TGTGCCAGCAGCCCGACGACAGGTAGCTACAATGAGCAGTTCTTC. It codes for CASSPTTGSYNEQFF.

Of note for this clone: The sample contains more than one DNA sequence encoding this CDR3. V usage is TRBV28 and J usage is TRBJ1-2; 10 bases fit TRBD1. V lost 6 bases and J lost 6; bases outside the gene matches: 7. The CDR3 has 14 amino acids. CDR1 MDHEN and CDR2 SYDVKM come from the germline V gene. The CDR3 DNA sequence: TGTGCCAGCAGCTTAATTGGGACAGGGGATGGCTACACCTTC. Encoded protein: CASSLIGTGDGYTF.

This clone showed up just a few times. This chain connects TRBV4-1 to TRBJ2-7; no reliable D call. Trimming removed 1 base from V and 7 bases from J, with 8 bases in between. Germline assignment: CDR1 MGHRA and CDR2 YSYEKL. This CDR3 has 12 amino acids. The DNA for the CDR3 is TGCGCCAGCAGCCAAGGGTTGGGTGAGCAGTACTTC. This translates into CASSQGLGEQYF.

The V gene is TRBV28, the J gene TRBJ1-4; D unclear. Trimming cost V 10 bases and J 14 bases, with 20 bases left between them. CDR3 size: 12 residues. Germline V gives CDR1 MDHEN, CDR2 SYDVKM. The CDR3 region has the DNA TGTGCCACCGCCCCGGGTTCGATACGGCTGTTTTTT. Encoded protein: CATAPGSIRLFF.

The rearrangement uses TRBV27 and TRBJ2-1, with D tentatively TRBD1 or TRBD2 (6 bases each). Per germline, CDR1 MNHEY and CDR2 SMNVEV (reference sequence). V was shortened by 7 bases and J by 2 bases, with 12 bases between the two germline ends. The CDR3 runs to 14 residues. The CDR3 loop reads CASTPGGAYNEQFF. Here the CDR3 DNA reads TGTGCCAGCACTCCCGGGGGCGCCTACAATGAGCAGTTCTTC.

The V and J genes are TRBV2 and TRBJ2-1; D is perhaps TRBD1 (5 bases). V lost 6 bases and J lost 4, with 19 bases in between. The CDR3 loop spans 16 amino acids. Germline assignment: CDR1 SNHLY and CDR2 FYNNEI. Written as DNA, the CDR3 is TGTGCCAGCAGCAGACAGCGTCTAACTGTATACAATGAGCAGTTCTTC. Encoded protein: CASSRQRLTVYNEQFF.

The chain couples TRBV30 to TRBJ1-2; TRBD1 matches 11 bases. The CDR3 sequence is 16 residues long. Trimming took 2 bases from V and 7 from J; bases not matched to a gene: 12. In germline, CDR1 is GTSNPN, CDR2 SVGIG (reference sequence). In DNA, the CDR3 is TGTGCCTGGAGTTCACCGGGTGGACAGGGGGCGCTTGGCTACACCTTC. Amino acid sequence: CAWSSPGGQGALGYTF.